The 2 T cell receptor beta chains below come from one sample, sequenced in a study of response to subunit inactivated influenza vaccine. Using its own MiXCR run on the RT-PCR reads, TCRdb lists one record per CDR3 protein. The data hold 430,000 or so distinct CDR3 sequences, with approximately 11% observed a single time. The sample in question was PBMCs from blood, obtained 35 to 45 days after vaccination. These receptors originate from a man aged 50-60 years who received an inactivated influenza vaccine.

The CDR3 spells CASSRIGIQETQYF. The CDR3 nucleotides are TGCGCCAGCAGCCGTATTGGGATTCAAGAGACCCAGTACTTC. The gene calls are TRBV4-1 and TRBJ2-5; D gene ambiguous. CDR1 is MGHRA, CDR2 YSYEKL, per germline. V was shortened by 4 bases and J by 2 bases, with 11 bases between the two germline ends. This CDR3 region has 14 residues.

V is TRBV29-1 and J is TRBJ2-5; possibly TRBD2 for D (5 bases). Germline CDR1 reads SQVTM; CDR2 reads ANQGSEA. This CDR3 has 12 residues. V was shortened by 6 bases and J by 3 bases, with 11 bases between the two germline ends. Here the CDR3 reads CSVSDWEETQYF. CDR3 nucleotides: TGCAGCGTCTCGGACTGGGAAGAGACCCAGTACTTC. The full variable domain, completed using reference TRBV29-1 and TRBJ2-5, is SAVISQKPSRDICQRGTSLTIQCQVDSQVTMMFWYRQQPGQSLTLIATANQGSEATYESGFVIDKFPISRPNLTFSTLTVSNMSPEDSSIYLCSVSDWEETQYFGPGTRLLVL.